Each of the 17 T cell receptor beta chains below was sequenced from the same sample in a study of blood T cell repertoires in COVID-19 (dated by TCRdb to 2019 to 2021). Library creation used the immunoSEQ multiplex PCR assay. TCRdb provides this immuneACCESS table in a form limited to in-frame rearrangements. Some clones are lacking; in checked studies, under half of them reflect an unresolved V gene, and why the rest are absent is not known. The sample records a few hundred thousand clones, around 89% of which are singletons. 0.9% to 1.5% of the sample goes to the ten largest clones. Sequences were obtained from PBMCs or T cells enriched from blood (not recorded which). The receptors were sampled from a young woman who had recovered from COVID-19.

The chain combines TRBV5-4 with TRBJ1-5, with D possibly TRBD1 on 6 matching bases. Trimming pared 2 bases from V and 2 bases from J, leaving 8 bases between. The germline gives CDR1 SGHNT, CDR2 YYREEE (reference sequence). The CDR3 contains 14 residues. In DNA form, the CDR3 reads TGTGCCAGCAGCTTCAAGGGGGGCAATCAGCCCCAGCATTTT. It specifies CASSFKGGNQPQHF.

In this sample, this clone turned up once. The rearrangement uses TRBV10-2 and TRBJ2-2, with 12 nucleotides matching TRBD2. The CDR3 consists of 16 residues. J was trimmed by 3 bases and V by 7 bases; bases with no gene match: 6. Germline CDR1 reads WSHSY; CDR2 reads SAAADI. The CDR3 nucleotides read TGCGCCAGCAAGACTAGCGGGGGACGGGACACCGGGGAGCTGTTTTTT. Residues: CASKTSGGRDTGELFF.

Points on this clone: Given a much more abundant clone one base away, this may be a read error. This sequence joins TRBV28 and TRBJ2-7; 8 nucleotides line up with TRBD1. V gave up 2 bases and J gave up 3 bases; unmatched junction bases: 0. This CDR3 comprises 13 residues. Germline V lookup: CDR1 MDHEN, CDR2 SYDVKM. The CDR3 reads CASSLGQGYEQYF. DNA of the CDR3: TGTGCCAGCAGTTTAGGACAGGGCTACGAGCAGTACTTC.

The chain links TRBV30 to TRBJ1-6, with a tentative D call TRBD1 (6 bases). Germline values: CDR1 GTSNPN, CDR2 SVGIG (reference sequence). V was pared by 2 bases and J by 4 bases, with 9 bases between. This CDR3 is built from 14 residues. CDR3 nucleotides: TGTGCCTGGAGTCGGACAGCTTATAATTCACCCCTCCACTTT. This translates into CAWSRTAYNSPLHF. The variable domain in full, completed from reference TRBV30 and TRBJ1-6, reads SQTIHQWPATLVQPVGSPLSLECTVEGTSNPNLYWYRQAAGRGLQLLFYSVGIGQISSEVPQNLSASRPQDRQFILSSKKLLLSDSGFYLCAWSRTAYNSPLHFGNGTRLTVT.

This chain connects TRBV2 to TRBJ2-4; D is possibly TRBD2 (7 bases). V lost 2 bases to trimming and J lost 4 bases, with 15 bases between them. Germline V gives CDR1 SNHLY, CDR2 FYNNEI. The CDR3 sequence is 16 residues long. For the CDR3, the DNA is TGTGCCAGCAGTGAAAAGGGGGGGCCTTTAAAAAACATTCAGTACTTC. Its protein is CASSEKGGPLKNIQYF.

The chain combines TRBV4-3 with TRBJ1-2, with 10 bases aligning to TRBD1. The CDR3 totals 18 residues. Germline CDR1 LGHNA, CDR2 YSLEER. Trimming cost V 0 bases and J 4 bases; bases outside gene matches: 11. Here the CDR3 reads CASSQDPFWTGGSYGYTF. In DNA form, the CDR3 reads TGCGCCAGCAGCCAAGACCCTTTCTGGACAGGGGGAAGCTATGGCTACACCTTC.

This rearrangement joins TRBV5-1 to TRBJ2-5; 10 nucleotides match TRBD2. Germline V gene lookup returns CDR1 SGHRS and CDR2 YFSETQ. The CDR3 length is 16 residues. J lost 4 bases, V lost 4 bases, and 10 bases had no gene match. The CDR3 bases are TGCGCCAGCAGCCTATCTAGCGGGGGTACCGGAGAGACCCAGTACTTC. Encoded protein: CASSLSSGGTGETQYF.

This clone is a singleton in its sample. The J gene is TRBJ1-2, the V gene TRBV6-1, with TRBD1 as a possible D gene (5 bases). The CDR3 sequence is 15 residues long. The V gene lost 1 base and the J gene lost 8 bases, with 17 bases spanning the gap. Per germline, CDR1 MNHNS and CDR2 SASEGT. The CDR3 coding sequence is TGTGCCAGCAGTGAAGGGGGCGCGGCAGCCTACGGCTACACCTTC. Translated, it gives CASSEGGAAAYGYTF.

The V and J genes are TRBV24-1 and TRBJ1-1; D is unclear. This CDR3 region has 12 residues. Per the germline V gene, CDR1 is KGHDR and CDR2 is SFDVKD. The V and J ends lost 9 bases and 4 bases respectively, with 11 bases between them. The CDR3 sequence is CATSLGATEAFF. CDR3 nucleotide sequence: TGTGCCACCTCTCTGGGAGCCACTGAAGCTTTCTTT.

The chain uses TRBV13 and TRBJ1-2; D remains unclear. CDR1 PRHDT and CDR2 FYEKMQ come from the germline V gene (reference sequence). The CDR3 has 13 amino acids. Trimming removed 5 bases at V and 4 bases at J, with 11 bases between. The CDR3 region is CASSRTAIYGYTF. The CDR3 DNA reads as TGTGCCAGCAGCCGTACAGCTATCTATGGCTACACCTTC.

The chain combines TRBV29-1 with TRBJ1-4; 9 bases match TRBD1. CDR3 length: 14 amino acids. J was trimmed by 8 bases and V by 4 bases; bases with no gene match: 8. Germline V gene lookup returns CDR1 SQVTM and CDR2 ANQGSEA. The CDR3 reads CSVAARDRDEKLFF. CDR3 DNA sequence: TGCAGCGTTGCGGCCCGGGACAGGGACGAAAAACTGTTTTTT.

This sequence joins TRBV19 and TRBJ2-2; D is perhaps TRBD2 (7 bases). The CDR3 loop spans 17 amino acids. Trimming shortened V by 3 bases and J by 7 bases, and 21 bases separated the two germline ends. Per the germline V gene, CDR1 is LNHDA and CDR2 is SQIVND (reference sequence). CDR3 sequence (DNA): TGTGCCAGTAGTATGGGTTGGAGGGGGGGCCAGAACGGGGAGCTGTTTTTT. Amino acid sequence: CASSMGWRGGQNGELFF.

Points on this clone: Sequence at one end of the junction differs from germline and may be a read error. The chain carries TRBV11-2 and TRBJ2-7; no definite D call. From germline, CDR1 is SGHAT and CDR2 FQNNGV. This CDR3 has 13 residues. The CDR3 region is CASSLDPSHEQYF. The CDR3 DNA is TGTGCCAGCAGCTTAGACCCCTCCCACGAGCAGTACTTC.

This clone was detected only a few times. The rearrangement links TRBV6-2 or TRBV6-3 to TRBJ2-7; D is unresolved. The V end was cut by 2 bases, the J end by 5 bases, with 34 bases between. The CDR3 extends over 21 amino acids. The germline V gene encodes CDR1 MNHEY and CDR2 SVGEGT. The CDR3 here is CASSYPSATGLAISTLDEQYF. The CDR3 DNA reads TGTGCCAGCAGTTACCCCTCCGCTACCGGTCTCGCCATCTCTACCCTTGACGAGCAGTACTTC.

This sequence joins TRBV6-5 and TRBJ2-6; D is uncertain. The CDR3 loop spans 15 amino acids. Between the trimmed V and J ends, which lost 2 bases and 4 bases, there was a span of 9 bases. CDR1 MNHEY and CDR2 SVGAGI come from the germline V gene. CDR3 residues: CASSYSAAGANVLTF. For the CDR3, the DNA is TGTGCCAGCAGTTACAGCGCAGCAGGGGCCAACGTCCTGACTTTC.

The CDR3 sequence is CASTREGQETQYF. CDR3 DNA: TGTGCCAGCACCAGGGAGGGTCAAGAGACCCAGTACTTC. The genes are TRBV25-1 and TRBJ2-5; 7 bases line up with TRBD2. The CDR3 extends over 13 amino acids. The V gene end was trimmed by 7 bases and the J gene end by 2 bases; junction bases not matched to a gene: 4. The germline V gene encodes CDR1 MGHDK and CDR2 SYGVNS.

This chain uses TRBV30 with TRBJ1-1; D perhaps matches TRBD1 (5 bases). The CDR3 runs 14 residues. Germline V gives CDR1 GTSNPN, CDR2 SVGIG (reference sequence). Trimming took off 5 bases at V and 3 bases at J, with 16 bases between the two ends. In DNA, the CDR3 is TGTGCCTGGTTGAGGGCGGGGCTTTACACTGAAGCTTTCTTT. It yields the protein CAWLRAGLYTEAFF. The complete variable domain, with remaining parts taken from reference TRBV30 and TRBJ1-1, reads SQTIHQWPATLVQPVGSPLSLECTVEGTSNPNLYWYRQAAGRGLQLLFYSVGIGQISSEVPQNLSASRPQDRQFILSSKKLLLSDSGFYLCAWLRAGLYTEAFFGQGTRLTVV.